The next 31 T cell receptor beta chains were all read from a single sample in a study of T cell changes during pregnancy in multiple sclerosis (dated by TCRdb to the late 2010s). The method was the immunoSEQ multiplex PCR assay. TCRdb holds this immuneACCESS table with in-frame rearrangements only. Some clones are missing; in checked studies, unresolved V genes explain under half, and the rest has no known cause. Counted in this sample were 50,000 to 65,000 clones; roughly 92% of them appeared once. The top ten clonotypes cover 2.5% to 3.5% of the sample. Sample: CD8+ T cells from peripheral blood mononuclear cells, taken in the second trimester of pregnancy. The receptors come from a female donor with multiple sclerosis, enrolled in a pregnancy study.

The rearrangement uses TRBV14 and TRBJ2-2, with D maybe TRBD2 (6 bases). The V gene lost 3 bases and the J gene lost 7 bases, with 18 bases spanning the gap. Germline lookup yields CDR1 SGHDN and CDR2 FVKESK. The CDR3 is 16 amino acids. In DNA form, the CDR3 reads TGTGCCAGCAGCCACCGACTAGTATCTCGCTTCGGGGAGCTGTTTTTT. This gives the protein CASSHRLVSRFGELFF. The entire variable domain, with the rest obtained from reference TRBV14 and TRBJ2-2, is as follows: EAGVTQFPSHSVIEKGQTVTLRCDPISGHDNLYWYRRVMGKEIKFLLHFVKESKQDESGMPNNRFLAERTGGTYSTLKVQPAELEDSGVYFCASSHRLVSRFGELFFGEGSRLTVL.

This clone was picked up one time. This chain uses TRBV19 with TRBJ1-6, with 10 bases aligning to TRBD1. CDR3 length: 15 residues. Germline V gives CDR1 LNHDA, CDR2 SQIVND (reference sequence). Trimming took 2 bases from V and 9 from J; bases not matched to a gene: 4. The CDR3 DNA reads as TGTGCCAGTAGTATATGGGGACAGGGGAGTTCACCCCTCCACTTT. It is translated as CASSIWGQGSSPLHF.

This chain connects TRBV28 to TRBJ2-5, with a tentative D call TRBD2 (5 bases). CDR1 and CDR2 from the germline V gene are MDHEN and SYDVKM. This CDR3 has 13 amino acids. Trimming pared 6 bases from V and 1 base from J, leaving 9 bases between. CDR3 sequence reads: CASSAGSQETQYF. In DNA, the CDR3 is TGTGCCAGCAGCGCGGGTTCCCAAGAGACCCAGTACTTC.

CDR3 amino acids: CASSSTGDEQYF. CDR3 nucleotides: TGTGCCAGCAGTTCGACAGGGGACGAGCAGTACTTC. The chain carries TRBV27 and TRBJ2-7, with 8 bases matching TRBD1. This CDR3 contains 12 residues. Germline assignment: CDR1 MNHEY and CDR2 SMNVEV (reference sequence). The V and J ends lost 4 bases and 5 bases, in that order; junction bases with no gene match: 1.

The CDR3 loop reads CASSGQREAYEQYF. In DNA, the CDR3 is TGTGCCAGCAGCGGTCAGCGGGAGGCCTACGAGCAGTACTTC. The chain links TRBV4-2 to TRBJ2-7; 9 bases are a match to TRBD2. Germline trimming cut 5 bases from V and 2 bases from J; bases unmatched to any gene: 4. The germline CDR1 and CDR2 sequences are LGHNA and YNFKEQ. There are 14 residues in the CDR3.

This chain joins TRBV10-2 and TRBJ1-1; TRBD1 is a possible D gene (6 bases). V was cut by 5 bases and J by 5 bases, with 15 bases left in between. In germline, CDR1 is WSHSY, CDR2 SAAADI. This CDR3 contains 14 residues. CDR3 region: CASSRGGMGTEAFF. CDR3 DNA: TGCGCCAGCAGTCGCGGGGGCATGGGAACTGAAGCTTTCTTT.

V and J are TRBV19 and TRBJ2-1; 7 bases agree with TRBD2. Germline V gives CDR1 LNHDA, CDR2 SQIVND (reference sequence). The CDR3 contains 15 residues. The V segment lost 2 bases and the J segment 8 bases; nucleotides outside the gene matches: 9. CDR3 coding DNA: TGTGCCAGTAGTATACTGGCGGGAGAAAGCTATGAGCAGTTCTTC. Translated: CASSILAGESYEQFF. The variable domain in full, completed from reference TRBV19 and TRBJ2-1, reads DGGITQSPKYLFRKEGQNVTLSCEQNLNHDAMYWYRQDPGQGLRLIYYSQIVNDFQKGDIAEGYSVSREKKESFPLTVTSAQKNPTAFYLCASSILAGESYEQFFGPGTRLTVL.

The rearrangement joins TRBV7-9 to TRBJ1-5, with D hard to call. The CDR3 totals 13 residues. Looked up from germline, CDR1 is SEHNR and CDR2 is FQNEAQ (reference sequence). V was clipped by 1 base and J by 5 bases, with 6 bases between them. In DNA, the CDR3 is TGTGCCAGCAGCTTAGTGCGGGATCAGCCCCAGCATTTT. It encodes CASSLVRDQPQHF.

This chain links TRBV28 with TRBJ2-7; tentatively, D is TRBD1 (6 bases). Trimming removed 1 base from V and 2 bases from J, with 18 bases in between. Germline CDR1 is MDHEN and CDR2 is SYDVKM. The CDR3 is made up of 17 amino acids. The CDR3 protein is CASSLYTSGTPTYEQYF. CDR3 sequence (DNA): TGTGCCAGCAGTTTATACACTTCGGGGACACCTACCTACGAGCAGTACTTC.

The chain recombines TRBV27 with TRBJ2-7; no clear D. V was pared by 1 base and J by 3 bases, with 7 bases between. Per germline, CDR1 MNHEY and CDR2 SMNVEV (reference sequence). The CDR3 has 13 amino acids. CDR3: CASSLLGRYEQYF. The CDR3 nucleotides read TGTGCCAGCAGTTTATTGGGCCGCTACGAGCAGTACTTC.

The J gene is TRBJ2-3, the V gene TRBV9, with 10 bases identical to TRBD2. The germline V gene has CDR1 SGDLS and CDR2 YYNGEE. V lost 4 bases, J lost 5 bases, and 10 bases stayed unmatched. The CDR3 spans 16 residues. The chain's CDR3 is CASSPLSGRAGDTQYF. The CDR3 DNA reads TGTGCCAGCAGCCCCCTGAGCGGGAGGGCGGGAGATACGCAGTATTTT. The full variable domain, in which reference TRBV9 and TRBJ2-3 provide the parts outside the CDR3, is DSGVTQTPKHLITATGQRVTLRCSPRSGDLSVYWYQQSLDQGLQFLIQYYNGEERAKGNILERFSAQQFPDLHSELNLSSLELGDSALYFCASSPLSGRAGDTQYFGPGTRLTVL.

The gene calls are TRBV7-9 and TRBJ2-1; weak D call: TRBD1 (6 bases). V was trimmed by 1 base and J by 2 bases, leaving 15 bases between them. Germline CDR1 reads SEHNR; CDR2 reads FQNEAQ (reference sequence). The CDR3 is 17 residues long. CDR3 nucleotides: TGTGCCAGCAGCTTAGTGGGGACACACGGGCCCTACAATGAGCAGTTCTTC. It translates to CASSLVGTHGPYNEQFF.

V and J are TRBV9 and TRBJ1-2, with 7 bases lining up with TRBD1. The CDR3 sequence is 14 residues long. Germline loops: CDR1 SGDLS, CDR2 YYNGEE. The J segment lost 8 bases and the V segment lost 0 bases, leaving 7 bases of the junction unmatched. The CDR3 protein is CASSVGRGHEGYTF. CDR3 in DNA: TGTGCCAGCAGCGTAGGGAGGGGGCATGAGGGCTACACCTTC.

To note about this clone: Other DNA sequences in the sample encode the same CDR3. This sequence joins TRBV27 and TRBJ2-7, with 9 bases that match TRBD1. CDR1 is MNHEY and CDR2 is SMNVEV in the germline V gene (reference sequence). The CDR3 has 14 amino acids. V was clipped by 3 bases and J by 3 bases; unmatched bases: 3. DNA of the CDR3: TGTGCCAGCAGTTTTCTGGGACAGGGCTACGAGCAGTACTTC. It yields the protein CASSFLGQGYEQYF.

The chain links TRBV6-4 to TRBJ2-1; 7 nucleotides match TRBD2. CDR3 length: 14 amino acids. Germline V lookup: CDR1 MRHNA, CDR2 SNTAGT. J gave up 5 bases and V 3 bases, and 4 bases lay outside the gene matches. This CDR3 is CASSEASGHNEQFF. In DNA form, the CDR3 reads TGTGCCAGCAGTGAAGCTAGCGGCCACAATGAGCAGTTCTTC.

This clone was counted a single time. The J gene is TRBJ1-1, the V gene TRBV28, with D possibly matching TRBD1 (6 bases). CDR3 length equals 16 residues. CDR1 and CDR2 (germline): MDHEN, SYDVKM. V lost 1 base and J 0 bases, leaving 12 bases between the germline ends. The CDR3 here is CASSLSVRDMNTEAFF. The CDR3 DNA reads TGTGCCAGCAGTTTATCGGTGAGGGACATGAACACTGAAGCTTTCTTT.

The chain joins TRBV27 to TRBJ2-1; perhaps TRBD1 as D (5 bases). Deletions cut 5 bases from V and 3 bases from J, with 11 bases between. The length of the CDR3 is 14 residues. Germline values: CDR1 MNHEY, CDR2 SMNVEV (reference sequence). For the CDR3, the DNA is TGTGCCAGCAGTAGAGACAGTATCTACAATGAGCAGTTCTTC. Protein: CASSRDSIYNEQFF.

The chain uses TRBV5-6 and TRBJ2-5; the match to TRBD2 covers 14 bases. V shed 4 bases and J 3 bases; nucleotides not matched to a gene: 11. Germline lookup yields CDR1 SGHDT and CDR2 YYEEEE. The CDR3 runs to 18 residues. CDR3 residues: CASSPPGTSGSLEETQYF. The CDR3, as DNA: TGTGCCAGCAGCCCTCCGGGGACTAGCGGGAGCCTTGAAGAGACCCAGTACTTC.

The rearrangement uses TRBV13 and TRBJ2-3; a possible D gene is TRBD1 (6 bases). V lost 5 bases to trimming and J lost 5 bases, with 8 bases between them. CDR3 length equals 12 residues. Germline assignment: CDR1 PRHDT and CDR2 FYEKMQ (reference sequence). DNA of the CDR3: TGTGCCAGCAGCCAAGGGGGAGATACGCAGTATTTT. Translation gives CASSQGGDTQYF.

This clone was counted a few times. V and J are TRBV19 and TRBJ1-1, with TRBD1 as a possible D gene (5 bases). Per germline, CDR1 LNHDA and CDR2 SQIVND (reference sequence). Trimming pared 8 bases from V and 0 bases from J, leaving 10 bases between. The CDR3 extends over 13 amino acids. In nucleotides, the CDR3 is TGTGCCAGTGGAGGGACGGTGAACACTGAAGCTTTCTTT. As protein: CASGGTVNTEAFF.

The chain recombines TRBV6-1 with TRBJ2-7, with 8 bases identical to TRBD1. The ends lost 1 base at V and 2 bases at J; junction bases unmatched: 4. This CDR3 has 15 amino acids. Germline CDR1 and CDR2: MNHNS and SASEGT. The CDR3 sequence: CASSEGSGGPYEQYF. The CDR3 bases are TGTGCCAGCAGTGAAGGGTCAGGGGGCCCCTACGAGCAGTACTTC.

The chain is built from TRBV27 and TRBJ2-7; D is unresolved. This CDR3 comprises 14 residues. The V end was cut by 0 bases, the J end by 2 bases, with 8 bases between. Germline CDR1 and CDR2: MNHEY and SMNVEV (reference sequence). The CDR3: CASSLSGRTYEQYF. The CDR3 DNA follows: TGTGCCAGCAGTTTATCAGGCAGGACCTACGAGCAGTACTTC.

This clone was recorded once. The chain uses TRBV27 and TRBJ2-3; weak D call: TRBD2 (5 bases). The germline CDR1 and CDR2 sequences are MNHEY and SMNVEV (reference sequence). CDR3 size: 13 residues. Trimming took off 3 bases at V and 4 bases at J, with 8 bases between the two ends. The CDR3 nucleotides read TGTGCCAGCAGTTTGGTGCGGGCAGATACGCAGTATTTT. Protein sequence: CASSLVRADTQYF.

V and J are TRBV28 and TRBJ2-2, with D tentatively TRBD2 (5 bases). V shed 4 bases and J shed 5 bases, with 14 bases lying between them. Germline values: CDR1 MDHEN, CDR2 SYDVKM. The CDR3 length is 15 residues. CDR3 sequence: CASSWEPHLTGELFF. CDR3 coding DNA: TGTGCCAGCAGTTGGGAGCCACATCTGACCGGGGAGCTGTTTTTT.

The rearrangement links TRBV30 to TRBJ2-1; 9 bases line up with TRBD2. V trimming: 8 bases; J trimming: 9 bases; junction bases outside the gene matches: 11. This CDR3 has 13 amino acids. The germline gives CDR1 GTSNPN, CDR2 SVGIG (reference sequence). The DNA of the CDR3 is TGTGCCCTCTGGAGAGGGACTAGCAGTGAGCAGTTCTTC. It codes for CALWRGTSSEQFF.

This rearrangement joins TRBV27 to TRBJ1-5, with 7 bases lining up with TRBD1. The CDR3 loop spans 15 amino acids. In germline, CDR1 is MNHEY, CDR2 SMNVEV (reference sequence). J gave up 5 bases and V 4 bases, and 8 bases lay outside the gene matches. The CDR3 DNA sequence: TGTGCCAGCAGTTCCCTGACAGGGAAGGATCAGCCCCAGCATTTT. This sequence encodes CASSSLTGKDQPQHF.

The chain combines TRBV28 with TRBJ2-1, with 7 bases lining up with TRBD1. After removal of 6 bases from V and 5 bases from J, the junction contained 13 bases not matched to a gene. The germline CDR1 and CDR2 sequences are MDHEN and SYDVKM. There are 16 residues in the CDR3. CDR3 DNA: TGTGCCAGCAGCTCTACGGCGGACAGGTTAAACAATGAGCAGTTCTTC. This gives the protein CASSSTADRLNNEQFF.

V and J are TRBV4-1 and TRBJ1-4; D is perhaps TRBD1 (5 bases). This CDR3 comprises 15 residues. Per germline, CDR1 MGHRA and CDR2 YSYEKL. The V end lost 1 base, the J end lost 7 bases, and 13 bases lay between the germline ends. The CDR3 DNA sequence: TGCGCCAGCAGCCAAGGAACGGCAGGGTTTGAAAAACTGTTTTTT. It codes for CASSQGTAGFEKLFF.

V usage is TRBV6-6 and J usage is TRBJ2-4; possible D gene TRBD1, 5 bases. V was clipped by 4 bases and J by 8 bases, with 12 bases between them. The CDR3 is 13 amino acids. Germline V gene lookup returns CDR1 MNHNY and CDR2 SVGAGI (reference sequence). The CDR3 bases are TGTGCCAGCAGTTTCACCAGGGTGGACATTCAGTACTTC. Encoded protein: CASSFTRVDIQYF.

V and J are TRBV2 and TRBJ1-5; 7 bases are a match to TRBD1. There are 16 residues in the CDR3. CDR1 is SNHLY and CDR2 is FYNNEI in the germline V gene. With V trimmed by 2 bases and J by 1 base, 5 bases remained unmatched. The CDR3 DNA reads as TGTGCCAGCAGTGAACTAGGGGGCGTGAGCAATCAGCCCCAGCATTTT. Its translation is CASSELGGVSNQPQHF. Supplemented by reference TRBV2 and TRBJ1-5, the full variable domain reads EPEVTQTPSHQVTQMGQEVILRCVPISNHLYFYWYRQILGQKVEFLVSFYNNEISEKSEIFDDQFSVERPDGSNFTLKIRSTKLEDSAMYFCASSELGGVSNQPQHFGDGTRLSIL.

The chain carries TRBV11-2 and TRBJ2-7; D remains ambiguous. Per the germline V gene, CDR1 is SGHAT and CDR2 is FQNNGV. The CDR3 loop spans 12 amino acids. V was pared by 3 bases and J by 5 bases, with 8 bases between. CDR3: CASSFRVNEQYF. For the CDR3, the DNA is TGTGCCAGCAGCTTCCGAGTGAACGAGCAGTACTTC.